These 9 T cell receptor beta chains came from one sample sequenced in a study of blood T cells in healthy people across ages. Primers used in a second PCR of roughly 6 to 12 cycles were a sample-barcoded 5' primer and a J-beta primer mix. TCRdb processed the 5' RACE reads anew with MiXCR; each CDR3 protein has one entry. The table lists hundreds of thousands of distinct CDR3 sequences, 20% to 25% of them singletons, with roughly 3.9% in the top ten. Material: blood. These receptors were obtained from a man between 70 and 80 years old in good health.

This clonotype was seen more than once but under ten times. The chain is built from TRBV6-2 or TRBV6-3 and TRBJ2-7; TRBD1 might be the D (6 bases). Germline values: CDR1 MNHEY, CDR2 SVGEGT. The V end lost 10 bases, the J end lost 3 bases, and 10 bases lay between the germline ends. This CDR3 comprises 11 residues. The CDR3: CATTRGYEQYF. The CDR3 region has the DNA TGTGCCACAACCAGGGGCTACGAGCAGTACTTC.

This clonotype has a count of ten or more. The chain carries TRBV12-3 or TRBV12-4 and TRBJ2-1; TRBD2 matches at 9 bases. The length of the CDR3 is 17 residues. V was clipped by 6 bases and J by 5 bases; unmatched bases: 14. In nucleotides, the CDR3 is TGTGCCAGCAGCCCAAGTGGGGCTAGCGGGAACCACAATGAGCAGTTCTTC. Amino acid sequence: CASSPSGASGNHNEQFF.

This clonotype was seen ten or more times. Germline is not matched at one junction end, which may reflect a read error. The rearrangement links TRBV7-9 to TRBJ2-2, with a possible D match to TRBD2 (5 bases). The CDR3 totals 13 residues. In germline, CDR1 is SEHNR, CDR2 FQNEAQ (reference sequence). The CDR3 region is CASSLASTGELFF. The CDR3, as DNA: TGTGCCAGCAGCCTAGCAAGCACCGGGGAGCTGTTTTTT. Looking up the rest from reference TRBV7-9 and TRBJ2-2 gives the full variable domain: DTGVSQNPRHKITKRGQNVTFRCDPISEHNRLYWYRQTLGQGPEFLTYFQNEAQLEKSRLLSDRFSAERPKGSFSTLEIQRTEQGDSAMYLCASSLASTGELFFGEGSRLTVL.

This clonotype was seen a handful of times. The V call is TRBV4-1, the J call TRBJ2-7; 9 nucleotides align to TRBD2. CDR3 size: 17 residues. Per the germline V gene, CDR1 is MGHRA and CDR2 is YSYEKL. J gave up 1 base and V 0 bases, and 7 bases lay outside the gene matches. The DNA for the CDR3 is TGCGCCAGCAGCCAAGATCGTCCTAGCGGGGAATCCTACGAGCAGTACTTC. Protein sequence: CASSQDRPSGESYEQYF.

This clonotype appeared a few times. The V call is TRBV11-2, the J call TRBJ2-5; possible D gene TRBD2, 6 bases. The tail of the sequence fits TRBJ2-7 better, so the J call may be wrong. In germline, CDR1 is SGHAT, CDR2 FQNNGV. This CDR3 is built from 16 residues. The CDR3 protein is CASSPPRGTGSYEQYF. The CDR3 nucleotides read TGTGCCAGCAGCCCACCCCGCGGGACGGGCTCCTACGAGCAGTACTTC.

This clonotype was seen at least ten times. The rearrangement joins TRBV2 to TRBJ2-2; 7 nucleotides line up with TRBD1. Germline assignment: CDR1 SNHLY and CDR2 FYNNEI. The CDR3 sequence is 15 residues long. Trimming removed 4 bases from V and 1 base from J; junction bases left unmatched: 3. The DNA of the CDR3 is TGTGCCAGCAGTGGCAGGACAGGGAACACCGGGGAGCTGTTTTTT. As protein: CASSGRTGNTGELFF.

This clonotype was counted a few times. The chain joins TRBV7-9 to TRBJ2-4; possibly TRBD1 for D (5 bases). CDR1 SEHNR and CDR2 FQNEAQ come from the germline V gene (reference sequence). The CDR3 runs to 14 residues. Between the trimmed V and J ends, which lost 8 bases and 5 bases, there was a span of 16 bases. The DNA for the CDR3 is TGTGCCAGCGAAACGGCCAGGGTTGAAAACATTCAGTACTTC. Translation: CASETARVENIQYF.

About this clonotype itself: Relative to the germline gene, one junction end is altered; a read error may explain this. J is TRBJ1-5 and V is TRBV12-3 or TRBV12-4; tentative D call: TRBD1 (5 bases). CDR3 length equals 15 residues. This CDR3 reads CASSIRDAINRPQHF. The CDR3 region has the DNA TGTGCCAGCAGTATCCGGGACGCAATAAATCGGCCCCAGCATTTT.

The rearrangement uses TRBV11-2 and TRBJ1-2; unclear D gene. This CDR3 has 13 amino acids. V shed 1 base and J shed 4 bases, with 7 bases lying between them. CDR1 is SGHAT and CDR2 is FQNNGV in the germline V gene. The CDR3 DNA is TGTGCCAGCAGCTTAGGCGACTCCTATGGCTACACCTTC. Its translation is CASSLGDSYGYTF.